The sequence of this T cell receptor beta chain was determined in a study of T cells in Graves' hyperthyroidism and ophthalmopathy. TCR beta CDR3 regions were amplified from RNA transcripts. The HTBI set primed first-round TCR CDR3 RT-PCR. MiXCR, run by TCRdb on the multiplex PCR reads, gives a single entry per CDR3 protein. Of approximately 400,000 distinct CDR3 sequences detected, under 15% appear once; the ten largest clones hold about 31%. Trimming removed 5 bases at V and 11 bases at J, with 9 bases between. This CDR3 is built from 10 residues. The germline gives CDR1 SGHAT, CDR2 FQNNGV. Stable Graves' hyperthyroidism meant no ophthalmopathy progression within 18 months. Exclusion of a patient resulted from uncontrolled infection, other autoimmune disease, pregnancy or lactation. A few counts support this clonotype.

The sequence was obtained from a young woman with Graves' hyperthyroidism. Specimen: blood. This chain uses TRBV11-2 with TRBJ2-5, with unresolved D. The CDR3 region has the DNA TGTGCCAGCAGCAACAGAGAGCAGTACTTC. This codes for CASSNREQYF.